This T cell receptor beta chain came from a study of T cell responses to AZD1222 COVID-19 vaccine. Trimming took 7 bases from V and 5 from J, leaving 15 bases between them. This CDR3 region has 15 residues. Per germline, CDR1 LGHDT and CDR2 YNNKEL (reference sequence). Study conclusions and caveats: No repertoire was sampled before or during the peak T cell response, only after it. Across the whole spike, CD4 TCRs peaked at regions 160-218 and 743-854.

Libraries were prepared by immunoSEQ multiplex PCR; TCRdb keeps only in-frame clonotypes and omits some of them. This table has 130,000 to 150,000 clones, just over 85% appearing once. The analysis combined second doses at about 4 or about 12 weeks. On this clone: Its antigen is unknown.

The material was peripheral blood, obtained 28 days after the second AZD1222 dose. The chain has TRBV3-1 (or the pseudogene TRBV3-2) and TRBJ1-6; TRBD1 is a possible D gene (5 bases). This receptor was taken from an adult who received the AZD1222 COVID-19 vaccine. The CDR3 region has the DNA TGTGCCAGCACCACCGGGGACCCCGATAATTCACCCCTCCACTTT. Amino acids: CASTTGDPDNSPLHF.